This T cell receptor (beta chain) comes out of a study of neurological immune-mediated disorders (dated by TCRdb to about 2019). Notes on the research overall: Peripheral blood TCR-beta repertoires from patients with HTLV-I-associated myelopathy (HAM/TSP), patients with multiple sclerosis, and healthy controls were compared in the study using UMI-based sequencing. The roughly 100 TCR-beta libraries covered PBMC samples along with longitudinal samples, technical triplicates, and paired sorted CD4+ and CD8+ T-cell subsets. The cohort included about 70 subjects: approximately 15 with HAM/TSP, some 35 with multiple sclerosis, and some 20 healthy controls. Longitudinal HAM/TSP donors and healthy donors each had 3 time-points at intervals of roughly 3-45 months.

The time point label, as the study defines it: longitudinal time-point 1 (baseline). Blood bank volunteers in Maryland, USA served as the healthy controls. Unsorted PBMC libraries were generated from 2 million PBMCs stored in RNAlater at -80 °C until RNA extraction. Peripheral blood underwent Ficoll-Hypaque density gradient centrifugation to isolate PBMCs, which were then cryopreserved in liquid nitrogen. cDNA was synthesized by template-switch 5'RACE using a primer with a 10-nucleotide random unique molecular identifier that tagged each TCR transcript. Every sequencing run covered 15-18 subjects and yielded more than 170 million TCR-beta sequences. The RNeasy kit was used to extract total RNA. The KAPA Real-time Library Amplification kit was used to amplify TCR-beta VDJ regions with primers for the TCR constant region and the 5'RACE anchor. Sample indexes and Illumina adaptors were added in a first PCR, and a second PCR then increased library yield. After purification with Ampure beads, the TCR product of roughly 650 bp was size-selected on a 2% E-gel SizeSelection system. Library quality was checked on a Bioanalyzer, concentration was measured with Qubit, and libraries were quantified with the Kapa Library Quantification kit before pooling. Paired-end 2 x 150 bp sequencing of the libraries was performed on an Illumina HiSeq 2500. To increase sequence diversity, about 25-31% phiX was spiked into each library pool. In the source study's methods: The UMI-based MiGEC pipeline processed quality-filtered reads and removed over 85% of raw TCR sequences during error correction. VDJ genes were aligned to IMGT germline references, and each clonotype was defined by a unique CDR3 amino acid sequence together with V-J genes. Clonal expansion, Shannon diversity and CDR3 relatedness (CalcPairwiseDistances, ClusterSamples) were evaluated with VDJtools, and phylogenetic trees were built with CLCbio workbench. Expanded clones were defined as having at least 8 unique UMIs, based on coefficient-of-variation modelling across technical triplicates. In-frame beta chains were kept once TCRdb had trimmed the public reads at Q25 with fastp and called clones with MiXCR. Rows with a matching CDR3 protein are joined into one entry that keeps the most common DNA and genes. Clone size and V and J calls follow TCRdb, not the original study. Recorded for this sample are tens of thousands of distinct CDR3 sequences; more than 8.5% of them occurred a single time. Roughly 10% of the sample is in the top ten clones.

At least ten counts were recorded for this clonotype. Which antigen it targets is not known. Base qualities are not recorded, but no much larger clone differs from it by a single base. There are 14 amino acids in the CDR3, from cysteine to phenylalanine inclusive. The entry retains the CDR3 DNA only, 42 bases that are in frame from base 1. The germline V gene (reference sequence) specifies SEHNR as CDR1 and FQNEAQ as CDR2. Trimming costs V 7 bases and J 0 bases, and their ends lie 12 bases apart. The paper as a whole reports these results and caveats: Expanded clones from different subjects shared no identical CDR3 amino acid sequences, which suggests that TCR-beta repertoires were private in all groups. TCR clonal expansion was highest in HAM/TSP patients and lowest in MS patients, with MS patients falling below even healthy controls.

The clonotype comes from a man in his thirties or forties in good health. Sequencing used PBMCs. The chain is encoded by TRBV7-9 joined to TRBJ1-2, with the D gene call left open. At the DNA level, the sequence is TGTGCCAGCACGCCGGCCCTTTCTAACTATGGCTACACCTTC. This sequence encodes CASTPALSNYGYTF.